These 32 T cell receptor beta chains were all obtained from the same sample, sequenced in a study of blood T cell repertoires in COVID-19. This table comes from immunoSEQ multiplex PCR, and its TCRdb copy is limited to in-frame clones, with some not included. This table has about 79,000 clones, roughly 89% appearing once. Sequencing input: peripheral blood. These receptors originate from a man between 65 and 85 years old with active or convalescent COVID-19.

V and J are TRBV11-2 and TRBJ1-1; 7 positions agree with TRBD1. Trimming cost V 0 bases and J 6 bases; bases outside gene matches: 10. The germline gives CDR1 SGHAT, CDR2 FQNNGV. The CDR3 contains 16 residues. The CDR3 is CASSLDLRGRIAEAFF. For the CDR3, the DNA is TGTGCCAGCAGCTTAGATCTTAGGGGGCGTATAGCTGAAGCTTTCTTT.

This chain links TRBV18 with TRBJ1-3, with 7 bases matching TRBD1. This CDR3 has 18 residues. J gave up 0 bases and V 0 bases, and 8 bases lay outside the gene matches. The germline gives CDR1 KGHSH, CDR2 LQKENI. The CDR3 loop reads CASSPPGQLVFSGNTIYF. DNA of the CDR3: TGTGCCAGCTCACCACCGGGACAGCTTGTTTTCTCTGGAAACACCATATATTTT.

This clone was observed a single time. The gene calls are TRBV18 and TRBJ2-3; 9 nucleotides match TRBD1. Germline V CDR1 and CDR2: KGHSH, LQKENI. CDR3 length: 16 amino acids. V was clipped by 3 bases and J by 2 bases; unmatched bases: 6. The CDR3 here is CASSPPGTGYTDTQYF. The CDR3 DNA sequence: TGTGCCAGCTCACCGCCCGGGACAGGGTACACAGATACGCAGTATTTT.

CDR3 protein: CASSLGQGAETQYF. In DNA form, the CDR3 reads TGTGCCAGCAGCTTGGGACAGGGGGCAGAGACCCAGTACTTC. The rearrangement uses TRBV5-6 and TRBJ2-5; the match to TRBD1 covers 10 bases. The V gene's germline CDR1 is SGHDT and CDR2 YYEEEE. Germline trimming cut 0 bases from V and 4 bases from J; bases unmatched to any gene: 0. The CDR3 contains 14 residues.

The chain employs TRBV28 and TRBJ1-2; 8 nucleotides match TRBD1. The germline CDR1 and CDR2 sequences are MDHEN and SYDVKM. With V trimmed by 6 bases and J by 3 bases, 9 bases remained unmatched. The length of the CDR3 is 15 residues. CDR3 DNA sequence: TGTGCCAGCAGCCAGGGGGGGACAGGCTACTATGGCTACACCTTC. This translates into CASSQGGTGYYGYTF.

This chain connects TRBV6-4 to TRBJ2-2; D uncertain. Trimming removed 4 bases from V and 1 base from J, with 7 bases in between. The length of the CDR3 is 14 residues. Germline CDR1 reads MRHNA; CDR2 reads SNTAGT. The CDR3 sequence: CASSVQENTGELFF. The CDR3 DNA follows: TGTGCCAGCAGTGTTCAGGAGAACACCGGGGAGCTGTTTTTT.

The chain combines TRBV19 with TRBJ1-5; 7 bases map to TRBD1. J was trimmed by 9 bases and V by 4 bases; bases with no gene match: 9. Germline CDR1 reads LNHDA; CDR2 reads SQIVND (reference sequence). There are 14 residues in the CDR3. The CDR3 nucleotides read TGTGCCAGTAGTACCCGGACAGGTCTGTCGCCCCAGCATTTT. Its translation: CASSTRTGLSPQHF. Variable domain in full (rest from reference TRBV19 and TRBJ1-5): DGGITQSPKYLFRKEGQNVTLSCEQNLNHDAMYWYRQDPGQGLRLIYYSQIVNDFQKGDIAEGYSVSREKKESFPLTVTSAQKNPTAFYLCASSTRTGLSPQHFGDGTRLSIL.

Here the CDR3 reads CAILGAGSYEQYF. The CDR3, as DNA: TGTGCCATCCTAGGAGCGGGGTCCTACGAGCAGTACTTC. V usage is TRBV10-3 and J usage is TRBJ2-7; TRBD2 agrees at 7 bases. Per the germline V gene, CDR1 is ENHRY and CDR2 is SYGVKD. This CDR3 has 13 amino acids. V lost 8 bases to trimming and J lost 1 base; unmatched junction nucleotides: 5.

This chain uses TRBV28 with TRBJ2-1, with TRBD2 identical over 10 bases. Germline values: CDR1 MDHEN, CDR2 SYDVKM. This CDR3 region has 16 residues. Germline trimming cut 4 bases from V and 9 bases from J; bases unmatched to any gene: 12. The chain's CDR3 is CASSSPAGGGWGEQFF. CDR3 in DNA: TGTGCCAGCAGTTCTCCAGCGGGAGGGGGTTGGGGTGAGCAGTTCTTC.

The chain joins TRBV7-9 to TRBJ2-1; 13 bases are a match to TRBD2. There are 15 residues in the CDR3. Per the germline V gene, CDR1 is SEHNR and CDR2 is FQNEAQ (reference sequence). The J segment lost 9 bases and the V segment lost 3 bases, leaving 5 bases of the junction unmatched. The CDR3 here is CASSLQTSGRTEQFF. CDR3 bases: TGTGCCAGCAGCTTGCAGACTAGCGGGAGGACTGAGCAGTTCTTC.

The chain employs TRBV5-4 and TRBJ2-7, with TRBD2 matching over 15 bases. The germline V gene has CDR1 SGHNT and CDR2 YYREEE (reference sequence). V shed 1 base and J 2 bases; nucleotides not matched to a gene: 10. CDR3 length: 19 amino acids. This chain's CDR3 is CASSLIRTSGRASPYEQYF. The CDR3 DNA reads TGTGCCAGCAGCTTGATTAGGACTAGCGGGAGGGCCTCACCCTACGAGCAGTACTTC.

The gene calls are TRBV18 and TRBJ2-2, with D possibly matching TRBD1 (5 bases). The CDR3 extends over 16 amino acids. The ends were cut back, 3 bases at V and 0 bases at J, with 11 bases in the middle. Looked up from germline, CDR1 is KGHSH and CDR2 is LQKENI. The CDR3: CASSPTVLPNTGELFF. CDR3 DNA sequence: TGTGCCAGCTCACCGACAGTCCTCCCGAACACCGGGGAGCTGTTTTTT.

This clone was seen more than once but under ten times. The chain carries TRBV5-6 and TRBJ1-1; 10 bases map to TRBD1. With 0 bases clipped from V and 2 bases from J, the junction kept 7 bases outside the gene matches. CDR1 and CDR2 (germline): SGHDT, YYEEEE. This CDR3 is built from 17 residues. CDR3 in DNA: TGTGCCAGCAGCTTGGGGTCCGGGACAGGGGTCAACACTGAAGCTTTCTTT. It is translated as CASSLGSGTGVNTEAFF.

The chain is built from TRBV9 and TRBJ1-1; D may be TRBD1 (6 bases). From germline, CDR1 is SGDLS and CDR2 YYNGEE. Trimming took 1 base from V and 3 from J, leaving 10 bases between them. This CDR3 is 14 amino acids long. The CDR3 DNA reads TGTGCCAGCAGCGTAAACAGGGTCGACACTGAAGCTTTCTTT. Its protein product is CASSVNRVDTEAFF.

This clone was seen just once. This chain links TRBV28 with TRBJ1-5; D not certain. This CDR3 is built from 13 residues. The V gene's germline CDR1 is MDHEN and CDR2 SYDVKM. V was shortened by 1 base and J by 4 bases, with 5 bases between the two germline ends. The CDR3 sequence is CASSLSGNQPQHF. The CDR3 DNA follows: TGTGCCAGCAGTTTATCGGGGAATCAGCCCCAGCATTTT.

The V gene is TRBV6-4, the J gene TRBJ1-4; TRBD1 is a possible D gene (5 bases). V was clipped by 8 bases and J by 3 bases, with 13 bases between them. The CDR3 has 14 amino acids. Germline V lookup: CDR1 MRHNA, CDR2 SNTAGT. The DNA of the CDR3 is TGTGCCAGCCCACTACGGACATCTAATGAAAAACTGTTTTTT. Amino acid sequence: CASPLRTSNEKLFF.

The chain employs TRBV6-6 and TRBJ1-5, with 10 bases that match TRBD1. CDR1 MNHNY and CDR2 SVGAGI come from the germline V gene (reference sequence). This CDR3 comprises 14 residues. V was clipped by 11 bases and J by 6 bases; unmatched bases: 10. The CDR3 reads CAGGSGQGSQPQHF. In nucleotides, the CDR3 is TGTGCCGGGGGGTCGGGACAGGGGAGTCAGCCCCAGCATTTT.

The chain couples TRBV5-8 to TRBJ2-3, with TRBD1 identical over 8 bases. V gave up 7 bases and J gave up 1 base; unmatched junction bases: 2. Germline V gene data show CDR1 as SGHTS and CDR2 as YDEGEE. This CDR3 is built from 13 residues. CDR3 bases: TGTGCCAGCCTACAGGGGGGCACAGATACGCAGTATTTT. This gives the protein CASLQGGTDTQYF. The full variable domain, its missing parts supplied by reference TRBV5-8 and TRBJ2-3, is EAGVTQSPTHLIKTRGQQATLRCSPISGHTSVYWYQQALGLGLQFLLWYDEGEERNRGNFPPRFSGRQFPNYSSELNVNALELEDSALYLCASLQGGTDTQYFGPGTRLTVL.

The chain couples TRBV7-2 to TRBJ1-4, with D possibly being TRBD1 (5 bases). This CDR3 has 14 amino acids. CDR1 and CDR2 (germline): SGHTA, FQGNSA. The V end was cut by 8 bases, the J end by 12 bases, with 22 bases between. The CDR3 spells CASAGWGDRDQLFF. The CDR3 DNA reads TGTGCCAGCGCTGGGTGGGGGGACCGGGACCAACTGTTTTTT. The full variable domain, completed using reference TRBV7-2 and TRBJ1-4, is GAGVSQSPSNKVTEKGKDVELRCDPISGHTALYWYRQSLGQGLEFLIYFQGNSAPDKSGLPSDRFSAERTGGSVSTLTIQRTQQEDSAVYLCASAGWGDRDQLFFGSGTQLSVL.

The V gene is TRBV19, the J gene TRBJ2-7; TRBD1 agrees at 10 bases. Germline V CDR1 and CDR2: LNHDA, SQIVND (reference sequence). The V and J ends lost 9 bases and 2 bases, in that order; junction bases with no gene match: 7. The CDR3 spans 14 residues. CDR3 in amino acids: CASDQGQGAYEQYF. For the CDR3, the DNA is TGTGCCAGCGATCAAGGACAGGGGGCCTACGAGCAGTACTTC.

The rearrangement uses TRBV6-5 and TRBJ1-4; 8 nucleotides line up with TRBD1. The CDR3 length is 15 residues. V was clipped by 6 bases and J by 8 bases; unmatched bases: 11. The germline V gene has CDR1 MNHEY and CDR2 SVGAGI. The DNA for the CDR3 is TGTGCCAGCAGATCAGGGGGCGCATTAAACGAAAAACTGTTTTTT. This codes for CASRSGGALNEKLFF.

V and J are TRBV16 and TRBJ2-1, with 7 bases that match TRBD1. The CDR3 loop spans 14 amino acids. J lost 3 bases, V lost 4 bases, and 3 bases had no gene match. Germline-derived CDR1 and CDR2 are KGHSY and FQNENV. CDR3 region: CASSRDRYYNEQFF. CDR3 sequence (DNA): TGTGCCAGCAGCCGGGACAGATACTACAATGAGCAGTTCTTC. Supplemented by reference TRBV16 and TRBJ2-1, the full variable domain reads GEEVAQTPKHLVRGEGQKAKLYCAPIKGHSYVFWYQQVLKNEFKFLISFQNENVFDETGMPKERFSAKCLPNSPCSLEIQATKLEDSAVYFCASSRDRYYNEQFFGPGTRLTVL.

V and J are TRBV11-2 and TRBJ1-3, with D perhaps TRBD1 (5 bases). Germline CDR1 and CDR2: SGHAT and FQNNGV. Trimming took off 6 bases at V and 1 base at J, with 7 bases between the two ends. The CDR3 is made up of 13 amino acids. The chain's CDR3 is CASRGPSGNTIYF. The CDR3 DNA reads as TGTGCCAGCAGGGGGCCATCTGGAAACACCATATATTTT.

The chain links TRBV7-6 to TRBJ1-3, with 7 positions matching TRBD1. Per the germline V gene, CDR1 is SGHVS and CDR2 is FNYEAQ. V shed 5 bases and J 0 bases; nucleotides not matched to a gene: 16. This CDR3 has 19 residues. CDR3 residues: CASSTRQGYSPDSGNTIYF. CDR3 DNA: TGTGCCAGCAGCACCAGACAGGGCTATTCTCCCGACTCTGGAAACACCATATATTTT. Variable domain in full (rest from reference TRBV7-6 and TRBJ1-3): GAGVSQSPRYKVTKRGQDVALRCDPISGHVSLYWYRQALGQGPEFLTYFNYEAQQDKSGLPNDRFSAERPEGSISTLTIQRTEQRDSAMYRCASSTRQGYSPDSGNTIYFGEGSWLTVV.

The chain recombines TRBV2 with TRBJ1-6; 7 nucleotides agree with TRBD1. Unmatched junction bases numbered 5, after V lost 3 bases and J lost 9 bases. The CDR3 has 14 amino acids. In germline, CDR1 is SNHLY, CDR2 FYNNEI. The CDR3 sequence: CASSEGQFGSPLHF. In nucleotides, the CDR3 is TGTGCCAGCAGTGAGGGACAGTTTGGTTCACCCCTCCACTTT.

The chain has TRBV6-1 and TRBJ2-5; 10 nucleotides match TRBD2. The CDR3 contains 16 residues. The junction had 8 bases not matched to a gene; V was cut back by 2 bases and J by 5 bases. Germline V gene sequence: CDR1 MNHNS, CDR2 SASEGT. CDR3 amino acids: CASSEKPSGSRETQYF. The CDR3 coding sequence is TGTGCCAGCAGTGAAAAACCTAGCGGGAGTCGTGAGACCCAGTACTTC.

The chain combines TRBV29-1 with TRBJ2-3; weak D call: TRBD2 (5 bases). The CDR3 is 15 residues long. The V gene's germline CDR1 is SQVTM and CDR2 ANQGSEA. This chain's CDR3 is CSAGLQANPTDTQYF. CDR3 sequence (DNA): TGCAGTGCGGGTCTTCAGGCAAACCCCACAGATACGCAGTATTTT.

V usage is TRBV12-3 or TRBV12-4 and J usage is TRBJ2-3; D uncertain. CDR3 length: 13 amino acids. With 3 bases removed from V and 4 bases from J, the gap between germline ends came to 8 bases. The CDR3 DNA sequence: TGTGCCAGCAGTTTTCGCCAGGCAGATACGCAGTATTTT. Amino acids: CASSFRQADTQYF.

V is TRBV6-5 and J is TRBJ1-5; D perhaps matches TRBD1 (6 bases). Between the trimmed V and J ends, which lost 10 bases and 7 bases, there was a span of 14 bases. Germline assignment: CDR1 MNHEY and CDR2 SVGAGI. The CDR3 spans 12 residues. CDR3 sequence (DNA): TGTGCCACGAGGGGGGAGGGACAGCCCCAGCATTTT. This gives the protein CATRGEGQPQHF.

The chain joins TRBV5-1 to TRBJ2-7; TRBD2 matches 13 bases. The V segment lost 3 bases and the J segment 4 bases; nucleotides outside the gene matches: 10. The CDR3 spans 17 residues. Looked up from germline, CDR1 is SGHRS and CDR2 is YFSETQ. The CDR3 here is CASSSRTSGSMRYEQYF. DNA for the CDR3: TGCGCCAGCAGCTCCCGGACTAGCGGGAGTATGAGGTACGAGCAGTACTTC.

CDR3 DNA: TGTGCCAGCAAAACCCCATCTAGCGGAACATACGAGCAGTACTTC. Encoded protein: CASKTPSSGTYEQYF. The V call is TRBV28, the J call TRBJ2-7; 7 positions agree with TRBD2. Germline loops: CDR1 MDHEN, CDR2 SYDVKM. This CDR3 spans 15 amino acids. V lost 7 bases, J lost 4 bases, and 13 bases stayed unmatched.

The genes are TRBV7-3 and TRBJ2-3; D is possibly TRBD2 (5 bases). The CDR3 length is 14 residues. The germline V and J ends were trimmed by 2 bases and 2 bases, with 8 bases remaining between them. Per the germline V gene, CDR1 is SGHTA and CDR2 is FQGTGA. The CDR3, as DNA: TGTGCCAGCAGCTTAGAGGGAACCACAGATACGCAGTATTTT. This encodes CASSLEGTTDTQYF.